One sample yielded the 24 T cell receptor beta chains listed below, sequenced in a study of cytomegalovirus exposure and HLA in healthy donors. 60 Vbeta and 13 Jbeta primers were used in PCR. The assay was immunoSEQ multiplex PCR, and TCRdb's table has in-frame clones only and misses some. The sample carries about 120,000 clones, roughly 76% recorded once. Sample: PBMCs. The receptor source for this set is a woman aged 45-65 years in good health and CMV-seronegative.

The genes are TRBV4-1 and TRBJ1-2; D unclear. Trimming pared 1 base from V and 4 bases from J, leaving 16 bases between. CDR1 and CDR2 from the germline V gene are MGHRA and YSYEKL. This CDR3 comprises 16 residues. The CDR3 loop is CASSQGSDRNPYGYTF. CDR3 coding DNA: TGCGCCAGCAGCCAAGGGTCAGATCGAAACCCCTATGGCTACACCTTC.

The chain carries TRBV28 and TRBJ2-1; TRBD2 matches at 7 bases. The CDR3 consists of 13 residues. Germline V lookup: CDR1 MDHEN, CDR2 SYDVKM. The CDR3 region is CVCGGSSYNEQFF. CDR3 DNA: TGTGTTTGCGGGGGAAGCTCCTACAATGAGCAGTTCTTC.

This chain joins TRBV11-2 and TRBJ2-7, with D tentatively TRBD2 (6 bases). Trimming left V 4 bases short and J 2 bases short, with 15 bases between. CDR1 SGHAT and CDR2 FQNNGV come from the germline V gene. This CDR3 is built from 15 residues. DNA for the CDR3: TGTGCCAGCAGCTACGAACTTTGGGGGGCCTACGAGCAGTACTTC. Its translation is CASSYELWGAYEQYF.

This clone was detected only a few times. The chain combines TRBV27 with TRBJ2-1; maybe TRBD1 (6 bases). Trimming removed 10 bases from V and 9 bases from J, with 22 bases in between. The CDR3 length is 14 residues. Germline V CDR1 and CDR2: MNHEY, SMNVEV (reference sequence). In nucleotides, the CDR3 is TGTGCCACCGCACTATCACAGGGCCCCAGTGAGCAGTTCTTC. Translation gives CATALSQGPSEQFF.

V usage is TRBV29-1 and J usage is TRBJ2-6; tentatively, D is TRBD2 (6 bases). In germline, CDR1 is SQVTM, CDR2 ANQGSEA. The CDR3 contains 14 residues. V was clipped by 1 base and J by 2 bases, with 6 bases between them. The DNA of the CDR3 is TGCAGCGTTGAAGGGGAGGCTGGGGCCAACGTCCTGACTTTC. The encoded protein is CSVEGEAGANVLTF.

The V call is TRBV29-1, the J call TRBJ2-1; 8 bases are shared with TRBD1. The V gene's germline CDR1 is SQVTM and CDR2 ANQGSEA. The CDR3 totals 13 residues. After removal of 7 bases from V and 9 bases from J, the junction contained 11 bases not matched to a gene. The CDR3 bases are TGCAGCGGCGGACAGGGCCCGGGGATTGAGCAGTTCTTC. Protein product: CSGGQGPGIEQFF.

The chain combines TRBV27 with TRBJ2-3; 9 bases agree with TRBD1. The CDR3 extends over 14 amino acids. Per the germline V gene, CDR1 is MNHEY and CDR2 is SMNVEV (reference sequence). V was clipped by 4 bases and J by 5 bases; unmatched bases: 4. The CDR3 spells CASSSQGARDTQYF. The CDR3 DNA reads as TGTGCCAGCAGTTCACAGGGGGCGAGAGATACGCAGTATTTT.

The genes are TRBV27 and TRBJ2-5, with 9 bases matching TRBD2. The germline gives CDR1 MNHEY, CDR2 SMNVEV (reference sequence). This CDR3 is 16 amino acids long. V was pared by 5 bases and J by 11 bases, with 18 bases of the junction left unmatched. This CDR3 is CASSPPDWREGLGQYF. The CDR3 region has the DNA TGTGCCAGCAGTCCCCCTGACTGGCGGGAGGGTCTAGGGCAGTACTTC.

With regard to this clone: At one end the junction does not follow the germline gene, possibly because of a read error. The chain joins TRBV7-9 to TRBJ2-7; 7 nucleotides align to TRBD2. The CDR3 consists of 17 residues. From germline, CDR1 is SEHNR and CDR2 FQNEAQ (reference sequence). The DNA for the CDR3 is TGTTCCAGCAGTATTTCCGGTGAGGGAGGGCACTCCTACGAGCAGTACTTC. It yields the protein CSSSISGEGGHSYEQYF.

In this sample, this clone turned up a few times. The chain recombines TRBV20-1 with TRBJ1-4, with D unresolved. Germline CDR1 is DFQATT and CDR2 is SNEGSKA (reference sequence). The length of the CDR3 is 11 residues. The DNA of the CDR3 is TGCACCATTGTCCGGGGTGAAAAACTGTTTTTT. It codes for CTIVRGEKLFF.

The V gene is TRBV19, the J gene TRBJ2-2, with TRBD2 matching over 7 bases. The CDR3 extends over 14 amino acids. Trimming took 8 bases from V and 3 from J; bases not matched to a gene: 6. The germline gives CDR1 LNHDA, CDR2 SQIVND (reference sequence). CDR3 amino acids: CASGREWDTGELFF. CDR3 nucleotides: TGTGCCAGTGGGCGGGAGTGGGACACCGGGGAGCTGTTTTTT.

This chain connects TRBV28 to TRBJ1-2; possibly TRBD1 for D (6 bases). CDR1 is MDHEN and CDR2 is SYDVKM in the germline V gene. This CDR3 contains 15 residues. V lost 4 bases to trimming and J lost 5 bases, with 17 bases between them. CDR3 loop: CASSSSPRQEYGYTF. The CDR3 DNA follows: TGTGCCAGCAGTTCTAGTCCCCGACAGGAATATGGCTACACCTTC.

The genes are TRBV5-1 and TRBJ2-3; the match to TRBD2 covers 7 bases. V shed 0 bases, J shed 4 bases, and the junction held 5 bases outside the gene matches. CDR1 SGHRS and CDR2 YFSETQ come from the germline V gene. The CDR3 is 15 residues long. CDR3 region: CASSLGDAGADTQYF. The CDR3 nucleotides are TGCGCCAGCAGCTTGGGTGACGCGGGGGCAGATACGCAGTATTTT.

The J gene is TRBJ2-4, the V gene TRBV30, with a weak D call TRBD1 (8 bases). Per the germline V gene, CDR1 is GTSNPN and CDR2 is SVGIG (reference sequence). The ends were cut back, 1 base at V and 15 bases at J, with 16 bases in the middle. There are 12 residues in the CDR3. The CDR3 here is CAWSDRGGFGYF. CDR3 nucleotides: TGTGCCTGGAGTGACAGGGGGGGGTTTGGGTACTTC.

This rearrangement joins TRBV13 to TRBJ2-1; TRBD1 matches 7 bases. After removal of 5 bases from V and 3 bases from J, the junction contained 7 bases not matched to a gene. Germline loops: CDR1 PRHDT, CDR2 FYEKMQ (reference sequence). The CDR3 loop spans 15 amino acids. CDR3 sequence: CASSPLGTDYNEQFF. The CDR3 DNA sequence: TGTGCCAGCAGCCCTCTCGGGACAGACTACAATGAGCAGTTCTTC.

This chain links TRBV5-4 with TRBJ2-3, with 9 positions matching TRBD2. From germline, CDR1 is SGHNT and CDR2 YYREEE (reference sequence). The CDR3 covers 13 residues. J was trimmed by 3 bases and V by 5 bases; bases with no gene match: 1. The CDR3 coding sequence is TGTGCCAGCAGTAGCGGGAGTACAGATACGCAGTATTTT. Amino acids: CASSSGSTDTQYF.

This chain joins TRBV30 and TRBJ2-4; D possibly corresponds to TRBD2 (6 bases). Germline V gene sequence: CDR1 GTSNPN, CDR2 SVGIG (reference sequence). V was trimmed by 2 bases and J by 12 bases, leaving 11 bases between them. The CDR3 contains 11 residues. This CDR3 is CAWSSGVDQYF. CDR3 bases: TGTGCCTGGAGTTCGGGAGTCGATCAGTACTTC.

This chain uses TRBV4-1 with TRBJ2-2, with TRBD2 as a possible D gene (6 bases). The CDR3 runs 14 residues. Germline V gene sequence: CDR1 MGHRA, CDR2 YSYEKL. With 1 base removed from V and 7 bases from J, the gap between germline ends came to 10 bases. The CDR3 DNA sequence: TGCGCCAGCAGCCAAGTGTCGGGGGACGGGGAGCTGTTTTTT. The encoded protein is CASSQVSGDGELFF.

The chain combines TRBV28 with TRBJ1-1; 9 positions agree with TRBD1. The CDR3 has 17 residues. Per germline, CDR1 MDHEN and CDR2 SYDVKM. V was clipped by 6 bases and J by 4 bases; unmatched bases: 15. The DNA of the CDR3 is TGTGCCAGCAGCCGGGGACAGGGCCTCGTTTTGGGCACTGAAGCTTTCTTT. Protein product: CASSRGQGLVLGTEAFF.

The V gene is TRBV6-4, the J gene TRBJ1-3; weak D call: TRBD1 (6 bases). This CDR3 has 15 amino acids. Trimming removed 2 bases from V and 4 bases from J, with 12 bases in between. Germline V gene lookup returns CDR1 MRHNA and CDR2 SNTAGT. The CDR3 here is CASSDPRDTGNTIYF. The CDR3 DNA follows: TGTGCCAGCAGTGACCCCCGGGACACCGGAAACACCATATATTTT.

This rearrangement joins TRBV7-8 to TRBJ1-5; 8 positions agree with TRBD1. This CDR3 region has 15 residues. The junction had 7 bases not matched to a gene; V was cut back by 4 bases and J by 5 bases. In germline, CDR1 is SGHVS, CDR2 FQNEAQ. CDR3 region: CASSSSRGRDQPQHF. CDR3 bases: TGTGCCAGCAGCTCCAGCAGGGGGCGCGATCAGCCCCAGCATTTT.

This clone was recorded a few times. The chain joins TRBV11-3 to TRBJ2-1; 14 nucleotides line up with TRBD2. Germline CDR1 is SGHNT and CDR2 is YENEEA. V shed 1 base and J 7 bases; nucleotides not matched to a gene: 3. CDR3 size: 16 residues. For the CDR3, the DNA is TGTGCCAGCAGCTTAGCCGGGACTAGCGGGAGAAATGAGCAGTTCTTC. Its translation is CASSLAGTSGRNEQFF.

This chain uses TRBV7-2 with TRBJ1-5; 8 positions agree with TRBD1. The V gene's germline CDR1 is SGHTA and CDR2 FQGNSA. The junction had 6 bases not matched to a gene; V was cut back by 3 bases and J by 5 bases. This CDR3 region has 15 residues. CDR3 amino acids: CASSFGQGFDQPQHF. Here the CDR3 DNA reads TGTGCCAGCAGCTTCGGACAGGGATTTGATCAGCCCCAGCATTTT.

The CDR3 reads CASSLGRVNEKLFF. In DNA, the CDR3 is TGCGCCAGCAGCTTGGGCAGGGTGAATGAAAAACTGTTTTTT. The rearrangement uses TRBV5-1 and TRBJ1-4; D is possibly TRBD1 (5 bases). The length of the CDR3 is 14 residues. The germline gives CDR1 SGHRS, CDR2 YFSETQ. V was shortened by 0 bases and J by 5 bases, with 8 bases between the two germline ends.